This TCR beta chain was sequenced in a study of beta chain features in type 1 diabetes. Study-level points and caveats: Insertions were fewer and deletions more numerous at VDJ junctions in type 1 diabetes patients.

The germline V gene encodes CDR1 MNHEY and CDR2 SMNVEV (reference sequence). There are 16 residues in the CDR3. Trimming cost V 10 bases and J 0 bases, with 22 bases left between them. Points on this clone: The antigen remains unidentified.

Expressed TCRB transcripts were sequenced because the isolated RNA had all been reverse transcribed beforehand. Assay: immunoSEQ multiplex PCR; the TCRdb copy retains only in-frame clones and omits some. The sample holds fewer than 550,000 clones, roughly an eighth seen once. This clonotype was obtained from a woman in her late teens or twenties in good health. The source material was naive CD4+ T cells from blood. This chain uses TRBV27 with TRBJ2-7; D tentatively fits TRBD1 or TRBD2 (6 bases each). In DNA, the CDR3 is TGTGCCACCCGACGGATTGGAGGGGGTAGCTCCTACGAGCAGTACTTC. Translation gives CATRRIGGGSSYEQYF.